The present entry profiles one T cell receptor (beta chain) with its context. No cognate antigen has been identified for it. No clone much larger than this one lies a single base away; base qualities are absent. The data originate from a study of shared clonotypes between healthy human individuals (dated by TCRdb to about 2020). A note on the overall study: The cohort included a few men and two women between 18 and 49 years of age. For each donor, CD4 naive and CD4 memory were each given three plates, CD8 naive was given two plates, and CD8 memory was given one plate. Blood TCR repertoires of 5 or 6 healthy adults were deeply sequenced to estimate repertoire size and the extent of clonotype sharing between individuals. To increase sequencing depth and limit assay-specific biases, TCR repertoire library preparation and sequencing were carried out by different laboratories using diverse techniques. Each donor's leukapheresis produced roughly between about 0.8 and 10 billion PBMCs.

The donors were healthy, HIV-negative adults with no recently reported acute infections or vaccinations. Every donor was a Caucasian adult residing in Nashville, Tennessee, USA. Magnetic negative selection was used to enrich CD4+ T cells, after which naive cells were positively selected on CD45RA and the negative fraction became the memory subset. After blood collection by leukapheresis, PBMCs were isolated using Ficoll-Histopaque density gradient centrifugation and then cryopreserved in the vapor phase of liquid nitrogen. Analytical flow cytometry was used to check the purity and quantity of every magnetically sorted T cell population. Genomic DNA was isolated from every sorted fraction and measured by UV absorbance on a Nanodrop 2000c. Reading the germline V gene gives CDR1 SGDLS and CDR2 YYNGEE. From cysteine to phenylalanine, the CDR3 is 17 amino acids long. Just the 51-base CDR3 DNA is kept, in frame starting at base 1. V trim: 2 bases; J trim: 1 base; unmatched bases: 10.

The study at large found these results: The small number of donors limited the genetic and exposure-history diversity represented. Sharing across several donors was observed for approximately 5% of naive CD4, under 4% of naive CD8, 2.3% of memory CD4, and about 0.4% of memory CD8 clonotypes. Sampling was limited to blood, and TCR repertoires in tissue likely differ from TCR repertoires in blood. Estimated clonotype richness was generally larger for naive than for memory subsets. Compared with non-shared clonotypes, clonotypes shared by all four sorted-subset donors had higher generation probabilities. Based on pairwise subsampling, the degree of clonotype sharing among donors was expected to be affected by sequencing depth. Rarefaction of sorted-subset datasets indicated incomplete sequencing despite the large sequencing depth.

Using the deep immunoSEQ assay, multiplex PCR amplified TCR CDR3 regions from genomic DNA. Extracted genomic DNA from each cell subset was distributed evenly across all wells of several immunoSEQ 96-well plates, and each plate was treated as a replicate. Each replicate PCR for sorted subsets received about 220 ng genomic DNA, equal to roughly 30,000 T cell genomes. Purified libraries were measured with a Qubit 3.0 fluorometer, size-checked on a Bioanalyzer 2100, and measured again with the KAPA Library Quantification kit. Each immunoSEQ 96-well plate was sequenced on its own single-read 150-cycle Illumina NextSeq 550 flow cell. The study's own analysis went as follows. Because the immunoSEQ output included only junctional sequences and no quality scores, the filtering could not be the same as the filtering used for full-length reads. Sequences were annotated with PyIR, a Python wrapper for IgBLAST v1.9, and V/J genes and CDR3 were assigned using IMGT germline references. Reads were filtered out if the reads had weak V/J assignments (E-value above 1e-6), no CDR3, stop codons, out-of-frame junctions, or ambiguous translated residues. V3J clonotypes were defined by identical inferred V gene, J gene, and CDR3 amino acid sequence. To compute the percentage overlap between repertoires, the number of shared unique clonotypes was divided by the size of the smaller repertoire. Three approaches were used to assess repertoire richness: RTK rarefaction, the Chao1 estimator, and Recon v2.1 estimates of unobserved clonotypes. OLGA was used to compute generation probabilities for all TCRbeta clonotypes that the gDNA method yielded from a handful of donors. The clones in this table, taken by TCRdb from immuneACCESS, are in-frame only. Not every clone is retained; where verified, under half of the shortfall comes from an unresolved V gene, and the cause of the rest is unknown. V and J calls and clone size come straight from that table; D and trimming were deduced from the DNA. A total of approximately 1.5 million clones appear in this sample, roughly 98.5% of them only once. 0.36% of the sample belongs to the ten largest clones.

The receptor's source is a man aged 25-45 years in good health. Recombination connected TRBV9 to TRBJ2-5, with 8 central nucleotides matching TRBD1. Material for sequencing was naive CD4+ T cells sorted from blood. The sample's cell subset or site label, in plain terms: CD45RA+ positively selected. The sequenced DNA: TGTGCCAGCAGCGTGGATATTACAGGGGGACTCCAAGAGACCCAGTACTTC. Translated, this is CASSVDITGGLQETQYF.